The 25 T cell receptor beta chains presented below share a single source sample, sequenced in a study of T cells expressing NK-cell markers. TCRdb reprocessed the 5' RACE reads, keeping one entry per CDR3 protein, no DNA. Across 150,000 to 200,000 distinct CDR3 sequences, the top ten clones capture roughly 18% of the sample. Input material: blood T cells: a sorted CD56 or NKG2C T cell subset, CD4+ or CD8+ T cells, or bulk PBMC T cells (not recorded which). The receptor source for this set is a woman aged 18 to 75 in good health.

The rearrangement links TRBV3-1 to TRBJ2-6; the TCRdb D gene call, TRBD2, has no DNA to confirm it. Germline assignment: CDR1 LGHDT and CDR2 YNNKEL (reference sequence). The CDR3 contains 19 residues. CDR3 sequence: CASSQIPGLTLSGANVLTF.

The chain employs TRBV6-6 and TRBJ2-6; the D gene TCRdb calls, TRBD1, cannot be checked with no DNA. From germline, CDR1 is MNHNY and CDR2 SVGAGI (reference sequence). The CDR3 sequence is 13 residues long. This CDR3 is CASSSGAANVLTF.

The V and J genes are TRBV10-3 and TRBJ2-3; TCRdb lists TRBD2, though no DNA is available to test this call. The CDR3 consists of 14 residues. Germline lookup yields CDR1 ENHRY and CDR2 SYGVKD. The CDR3 loop reads CAIRELAGGDTQYF.

The chain employs TRBV7-9 and TRBJ2-7; TCRdb proposes TRBD2, but this gene call is untestable without DNA. CDR3 size: 13 residues. Germline loops: CDR1 SEHNR, CDR2 FQNEAQ (reference sequence). The CDR3 protein is CASASGRPHEQYF.

The V gene is TRBV20-1, the J gene TRBJ1-1. Germline loops: CDR1 DFQATT, CDR2 SNEGSKA (reference sequence). This CDR3 is 14 amino acids long. The CDR3 loop is CSASGSRGVAEAFF.

The chain couples TRBV2 to TRBJ1-3; no DNA is available, so the TRBD1 call from TCRdb remains unchecked. The length of the CDR3 is 16 residues. Germline loops: CDR1 SNHLY, CDR2 FYNNEI. The CDR3 loop is CASSLPPGPSGNTIYF. The full variable domain, in which reference TRBV2 and TRBJ1-3 provide the parts outside the CDR3, is EPEVTQTPSHQVTQMGQEVILRCVPISNHLYFYWYRQILGQKVEFLVSFYNNEISEKSEIFDDQFSVERPDGSNFTLKIRSTKLEDSAMYFCASSLPPGPSGNTIYFGEGSWLTVV.

This chain connects TRBV9 to TRBJ2-7; TCRdb indicates TRBD1, and absent DNA this call remains unverified. Per germline, CDR1 SGDLS and CDR2 YYNGEE. This CDR3 has 15 residues. This CDR3 reads CASSVETGGWDEQYF.

The chain is built from TRBV20-1 and TRBJ2-3. The CDR3 runs 13 residues. CDR1 is DFQATT, CDR2 SNEGSKA, per germline (reference sequence). CDR3 in amino acids: CSANSAMTDTQYF.

The chain carries TRBV5-1 and TRBJ1-1; TCRdb lists TRBD1, though no DNA is available to test this call. Germline-derived CDR1 and CDR2 are SGHRS and YFSETQ. The CDR3 loop spans 15 amino acids. CDR3 region: CASSTTGQGNTEAFF.

The V call is TRBV27, the J call TRBJ2-5; checking the TCRdb D call of TRBD1 is not possible without DNA. Germline V gene sequence: CDR1 MNHEY, CDR2 SMNVEV (reference sequence). The CDR3 is 18 amino acids. The chain's CDR3 is CASSLRPPGTGIQETQYF.

This chain joins TRBV4-1 and TRBJ2-2; TCRdb picks TRBD1, but there is no DNA to check that call. The CDR3 extends over 17 amino acids. Per germline, CDR1 MGHRA and CDR2 YSYEKL. The CDR3 is CASSPGSGQAITGELFF.

The V and J genes are TRBV7-8 and TRBJ2-7; as DNA is missing, the TRBD1 call by TCRdb cannot be tested. Germline assignment: CDR1 SGHVS and CDR2 FQNEAQ. The CDR3 covers 15 residues. The CDR3 here is CASSLQGRPTYEQYF.

The genes are TRBV12-3 or TRBV12-4 and TRBJ1-6; the TCRdb D gene call, TRBD1, has no DNA to confirm it. The CDR3 is 14 residues long. CDR3 amino acids: CASSPTGVGSPLHF.

The chain joins TRBV13 to TRBJ2-7; no DNA is available, so the TRBD1 call from TCRdb remains unchecked. The CDR3 is 15 amino acids. Germline V lookup: CDR1 PRHDT, CDR2 FYEKMQ (reference sequence). The CDR3 sequence: CASSSTGQNYDEQYF.

The rearrangement joins TRBV28 to TRBJ2-7; the D call of TRBD1 rests on TCRdb alone, since no DNA is present to check it. There are 16 residues in the CDR3. Germline V lookup: CDR1 MDHEN, CDR2 SYDVKM. The CDR3 reads CASSFPDRLSTYEQYF.

This sequence joins TRBV4-1 and TRBJ2-7. Germline CDR1 reads MGHRA; CDR2 reads YSYEKL. The CDR3 has 14 residues. The CDR3 spells CASSQVGNNYPQYF.

The chain employs TRBV5-1 and TRBJ2-7; TCRdb names TRBD1, which stays unverified in the absence of DNA. The CDR3 has 13 residues. Germline CDR1 reads SGHRS; CDR2 reads YFSETQ. This CDR3 is CASSDVRGYEQYF.

The V call is TRBV24-1, the J call TRBJ2-1; TCRdb picks TRBD2, but there is no DNA to check that call. The germline CDR1 and CDR2 sequences are KGHDR and SFDVKD. The CDR3 runs 16 residues. CDR3: CATTHTGTSGRIEQFF.

The V and J genes are TRBV4-2 and TRBJ2-1; the TRBD2 assignment by TCRdb is unverifiable without DNA. The CDR3 has 17 residues. The germline CDR1 and CDR2 sequences are LGHNA and YNFKEQ. CDR3 sequence: CASSPWTTPGSYNEQFF.

The rearrangement joins TRBV29-1 to TRBJ2-7; the D call from TCRdb, TRBD1, cannot be confirmed without DNA. CDR3 length: 13 residues. The germline gives CDR1 SQVTM, CDR2 ANQGSEA. The CDR3 region is CSVVSGQGLEQYF.

The chain links TRBV15 to TRBJ2-5; TCRdb's assignment of TRBD2 cannot be checked, as there is no DNA. This CDR3 has 14 amino acids. Germline V lookup: CDR1 LNHNV, CDR2 YYDKDF (reference sequence). The CDR3 region is CATSSTGLTETQYF.

The chain links TRBV5-8 to TRBJ2-1. The CDR3 spans 12 residues. Germline values: CDR1 SGHTS, CDR2 YDEGEE. CDR3 protein: CASSFRGDEQFF.

The chain is built from TRBV10-3 and TRBJ1-6; the TCRdb call, TRBD1, lacks DNA for checking. The CDR3 covers 14 residues. Looked up from germline, CDR1 is ENHRY and CDR2 is SYGVKD. CDR3 in amino acids: CAISEQAGNSPLHF.

The chain recombines TRBV29-1 with TRBJ1-4. The CDR3 totals 12 residues. Germline loops: CDR1 SQVTM, CDR2 ANQGSEA. CDR3 loop: CSARRGGEKLFF.

The rearrangement uses TRBV7-2 and TRBJ2-7; TCRdb gives TRBD2 as the D gene, but with no DNA this cannot be confirmed. Germline V gene sequence: CDR1 SGHTA, CDR2 FQGNSA. The CDR3 extends over 16 amino acids. The CDR3 is CASSLVPSGGASEQYF.